This record covers a single T cell receptor beta chain. Its antigen is unknown. Treatment meaning: around 19 received Ad26.COV2.S at low or high dose, single or two shots; roughly five received placebo; per-sample allocation not given. Each sample was drawn 63 days after the first injection (of vaccine or placebo). Vaccination employed an Ad26 vector expressing the Wuhan-strain SARS-CoV-2 spike. The source of the sample is a study of Ad26.COV2.S vaccination and SARS-CoV-2 variants. Overall study context: Once, or twice with 56 days between doses, Ad26.COV2.S was given intramuscularly.

V gave up 1 base and J gave up 5 bases, with 6 bases separating them. The CDR3 is made up of 12 amino acids. CDR1 and CDR2 (germline): LNHNV, YYDKDF (reference sequence). Clones were sequenced by immunoSEQ multiplex PCR, and TCRdb holds only the in-frame ones, with some missing. The table has roughly 350,000 clones, approximately 90% seen once. The study's findings and limits: Analyses that measured TCR breadth and depth may have underestimated total T cell responses. Reported post-vaccination CD8+ and CD4+ T cell responses to spike showed substantial breadth.

This rearrangement joins TRBV15 to TRBJ2-7, with D unclear. The clonotype comes from a person between 18 and 65 years old who received the Ad26.COV2.S COVID-19 vaccine or a placebo. This specimen consisted of peripheral blood, obtained in a trial of Ad26.COV2.S vaccine versus placebo. Here the CDR3 reads CATSRGGDEQYF. CDR3 nucleotide sequence: TGTGCCACCAGCAGAGGGGGTGACGAGCAGTACTTC.